Listed below are T cell receptor beta chains from one sample, sequenced in a study of shared clonotypes between healthy human individuals. TCRdb's table, derived via immunoSEQ multiplex PCR, lists solely in-frame clones and lacks some. The sample lists roughly 550,000 clones; around 95% were seen once. The sequencing sample was made of naive CD8+ T cells sorted from blood. The source is a woman aged 25 to 39 in good health. Both conserved end residues are part of each CDR3. A D gene is named only where the DNA matches it firmly. Part of the rows lack a size; the others show once, few, many or a class for expanded clones.

V gene: TRBV28
D gene: .
J gene: TRBJ1-1
CDR3 length: 14
clone size: .
CDR3 protein: CASSSYQGNTEAFF
CDR3 DNA: TGTGCCAGCAGTTCGTACCAGGGGAACACTGAAGCTTTCTTT

V gene: TRBV28
D gene: .
J gene: TRBJ1-1
CDR3 length: 16
clone size: .
CDR3 protein: CASSLVEPGSGTEAFF
CDR3 DNA: TGTGCCAGCAGTTTAGTTGAGCCTGGGTCGGGTACTGAAGCTTTCTTT

V gene: TRBV5-6
D gene: TRBD1
J gene: TRBJ1-2
CDR3 length: 17
clone size: .
CDR3 protein: CASSAERTGQSLTGYTF
CDR3 DNA: TGTGCCAGCAGCGCCGAAAGGACGGGACAGAGTCTAACCGGCTACACCTTC

V gene: TRBV5-6
D gene: .
J gene: TRBJ2-3
CDR3 length: 13
clone size: once
CDR3 protein: CASSLSGPDTQYF
CDR3 DNA: TGTGCCAGCAGCTTGTCGGGTCCAGATACGCAGTATTTT

V gene: TRBV13
D gene: TRBD2
J gene: TRBJ2-7
CDR3 length: 17
clone size: once
CDR3 protein: CASSRRSGTGPTYEQYF
CDR3 DNA: TGTGCCAGCAGTCGCCGTAGCGGGACCGGACCAACCTACGAGCAGTACTTC

V gene: TRBV6-4
D gene: .
J gene: TRBJ2-1
CDR3 length: 14
clone size: .
CDR3 protein: CASSDGRWHNEQFF
CDR3 DNA: TGTGCCAGCAGTGACGGCAGGTGGCACAATGAGCAGTTCTTC

V gene: TRBV12-5
D gene: .
J gene: TRBJ2-7
CDR3 length: 13
clone size: .
CDR3 protein: CASQAGSFYEQYF
CDR3 DNA: TGTGCTAGTCAGGCAGGGTCGTTCTACGAGCAGTACTTC

V gene: TRBV5-4
D gene: .
J gene: TRBJ2-6
CDR3 length: 11
clone size: .
CDR3 protein: CASSRANVLTF
CDR3 DNA: TGTGCCAGCAGCCGGGCCAACGTCCTGACTTTC

V gene: TRBV19
D gene: TRBD2
J gene: TRBJ2-1
CDR3 length: 16
clone size: .
CDR3 protein: CASSPGTSGLYNEQFF
CDR3 DNA: TGTGCCAGTAGTCCAGGGACTAGCGGCCTCTACAATGAGCAGTTCTTC

V gene: TRBV6-1
D gene: TRBD2
J gene: TRBJ2-1
CDR3 length: 16
clone size: .
CDR3 protein: CASSEYRLAKANEQFF
CDR3 DNA: TGTGCCAGCAGTGAATATCGACTAGCGAAAGCCAATGAGCAGTTCTTC

V gene: TRBV13
D gene: .
J gene: TRBJ1-3
CDR3 length: 14
clone size: .
CDR3 protein: CASSFLAEGNTIYF
CDR3 DNA: TGTGCCAGCAGCTTTCTGGCGGAGGGAAACACCATATATTTT

V gene: TRBV2
D gene: TRBD2
J gene: TRBJ2-1
CDR3 length: 15
clone size: once
CDR3 protein: CASSVGGSSYNEQFF
CDR3 DNA: TGTGCCAGCAGTGTAGGCGGGAGCTCCTACAATGAGCAGTTCTTC

V gene: TRBV5-4
D gene: TRBD2
J gene: TRBJ2-7
CDR3 length: 15
clone size: .
CDR3 protein: CASSPAGLAGSEQYF
CDR3 DNA: TGTGCCAGCAGCCCCGCGGGACTAGCGGGATCCGAGCAGTACTTC

V gene: TRBV19
D gene: .
J gene: TRBJ1-1
CDR3 length: 13
clone size: .
CDR3 protein: CASSVSLATEAFF
CDR3 DNA: TGTGCCAGTAGTGTATCTTTGGCCACTGAAGCTTTCTTT

V gene: TRBV19
D gene: .
J gene: TRBJ1-3
CDR3 length: 17
clone size: .
CDR3 protein: CASSIDLTAFSGNTIYF
CDR3 DNA: TGTGCCAGTAGTATAGACTTAACAGCGTTCTCTGGAAACACCATATATTTT

V gene: TRBV6-1
D gene: TRBD1
J gene: TRBJ2-7
CDR3 length: 15
clone size: .
CDR3 protein: CASSVGQGVAYEQYF
CDR3 DNA: TGTGCCAGCAGTGTTGGACAGGGGGTAGCCTACGAGCAGTACTTC

V gene: TRBV4-2
D gene: TRBD2
J gene: TRBJ2-7
CDR3 length: 17
clone size: .
CDR3 protein: CASSQEVRASGSYEQYF
CDR3 DNA: TGTGCCAGCAGCCAAGAGGTTCGGGCTAGCGGGAGTTACGAGCAGTACTTC

V gene: TRBV28
D gene: .
J gene: TRBJ2-7
CDR3 length: 14
clone size: .
CDR3 protein: CASSLGQGLYEQYF
CDR3 DNA: TGTGCCAGCAGTTTAGGGCAGGGTCTCTACGAGCAGTACTTC

V gene: TRBV20-1
D gene: .
J gene: TRBJ1-1
CDR3 length: 11
clone size: .
CDR3 protein: CSARETTEAFF
CDR3 DNA: TGCAGTGCCCGAGAAACCACTGAAGCTTTCTTT

V gene: TRBV28
D gene: .
J gene: TRBJ1-2
CDR3 length: 14
clone size: .
CDR3 protein: CASTVGSLHHGYTF
CDR3 DNA: TGTGCCAGCACAGTTGGCAGTCTACACCATGGCTACACCTTC

V gene: TRBV28
D gene: TRBD1
J gene: TRBJ1-1
CDR3 length: 18
clone size: once
CDR3 protein: CASSLWGTGGVENTEAFF
CDR3 DNA: TGTGCCAGCAGTTTATGGGGGACAGGGGGAGTAGAAAACACTGAAGCTTTCTTT

V gene: TRBV19
D gene: .
J gene: TRBJ2-7
CDR3 length: 14
clone size: .
CDR3 protein: CASSIFGGPYEQYF
CDR3 DNA: TGTGCCAGTAGTATCTTCGGCGGCCCCTACGAGCAGTACTTC

V gene: TRBV2
D gene: TRBD1
J gene: TRBJ2-5
CDR3 length: 15
clone size: .
CDR3 protein: CASSRPDREEETQYF
CDR3 DNA: TGTGCCAGCAGTCGCCCCGACAGGGAAGAAGAGACCCAGTACTTC

V gene: TRBV5-1
D gene: .
J gene: TRBJ2-2
CDR3 length: 14
clone size: .
CDR3 protein: CASSLETSSGELFF
CDR3 DNA: TGCGCCAGCAGCTTGGAGACCAGTTCCGGGGAGCTGTTTTTT

V gene: TRBV2
D gene: .
J gene: TRBJ1-5
CDR3 length: 15
clone size: .
CDR3 protein: CASDEGGMGNQPQHF
CDR3 DNA: TGTGCCAGCGACGAGGGAGGGATGGGCAATCAGCCCCAGCATTTT

V gene: TRBV27
D gene: .
J gene: TRBJ2-7
CDR3 length: 17
clone size: many
CDR3 protein: CASSLSQGQPSSYEQYF
CDR3 DNA: TGTGCCAGCAGTTTATCTCAAGGGCAGCCTAGCTCCTACGAGCAGTACTTC

V gene: TRBV28
D gene: .
J gene: TRBJ1-1
CDR3 length: 13
clone size: once
CDR3 protein: CASSLDWSPAFSF
CDR3 DNA: TGTGCCAGCAGTTTAGATTGGAGTCCAGCCTTTTCTTTT

V gene: TRBV6-5
D gene: .
J gene: TRBJ2-5
CDR3 length: 16
clone size: .
CDR3 protein: CASSYSTRGDQETQYF
CDR3 DNA: TGTGCCAGCAGTTACTCGACCCGAGGAGACCAAGAGACCCAGTACTTC

V gene: TRBV15
D gene: .
J gene: TRBJ1-2
CDR3 length: 15
clone size: .
CDR3 protein: CATSLPGPQNYGYTF
CDR3 DNA: TGTGCCACCAGCCTACCGGGACCGCAGAACTATGGCTACACCTTC

V gene: TRBV19
D gene: TRBD1
J gene: TRBJ2-7
CDR3 length: 16
clone size: .
CDR3 protein: CASSTRRDRGSYEQYF
CDR3 DNA: TGTGCCAGTAGTACACGCCGGGACAGGGGGTCCTACGAGCAGTACTTC

V gene: TRBV27
D gene: .
J gene: TRBJ2-7
CDR3 length: 15
clone size: .
CDR3 protein: CASSARQGLGYEQYF
CDR3 DNA: TGTGCCAGCAGTGCAAGACAGGGACTCGGATACGAGCAGTACTTC

V gene: TRBV5-1
D gene: TRBD2
J gene: TRBJ2-1
CDR3 length: 15
clone size: once
CDR3 protein: CASSVSGASYNEQFF
CDR3 DNA: TGCGCCAGCAGCGTTAGCGGGGCAAGCTACAATGAGCAGTTCTTC

V gene: TRBV9
D gene: .
J gene: TRBJ1-4
CDR3 length: 16
clone size: .
CDR3 protein: CASSVGTSGTNEKLFF
CDR3 DNA: TGTGCCAGCAGCGTAGGAACCAGCGGAACTAATGAAAAACTGTTTTTT

V gene: TRBV7-9
D gene: .
J gene: TRBJ1-5
CDR3 length: 14
clone size: .
CDR3 protein: CASSFSEVGQPQHF
CDR3 DNA: TGTGCCAGCAGTTTTAGTGAGGTCGGACAGCCCCAGCATTTT

V gene: TRBV9
D gene: TRBD2
J gene: TRBJ2-2
CDR3 length: 16
clone size: .
CDR3 protein: CASSVALAGGTGELFF
CDR3 DNA: TGTGCCAGCAGCGTAGCTCTAGCGGGGGGCACCGGGGAGCTGTTTTTT

V gene: TRBV10-1
D gene: .
J gene: TRBJ2-7
CDR3 length: 14
clone size: .
CDR3 protein: CASSDTETAYEQYF
CDR3 DNA: TGCGCCAGCAGTGACACAGAGACAGCTTACGAGCAGTACTTC

V gene: TRBV10-2
D gene: .
J gene: TRBJ1-4
CDR3 length: 14
clone size: .
CDR3 protein: CASSVSATNEKLFF
CDR3 DNA: TGCGCCAGCAGTGTAAGCGCAACTAATGAAAAACTGTTTTTT

V gene: TRBV27
D gene: .
J gene: TRBJ2-1
CDR3 length: 15
clone size: .
CDR3 protein: CASSHGGTLVNEQFF
CDR3 DNA: TGTGCCAGCAGCCACGGGGGTACTCTGGTTAATGAGCAGTTCTTC

V gene: TRBV11-2
D gene: TRBD1
J gene: TRBJ2-7
CDR3 length: 14
clone size: .
CDR3 protein: CASSLGQGLYEQYF
CDR3 DNA: TGTGCCAGCAGCTTGGGACAGGGGTTATACGAGCAGTACTTC

V gene: TRBV10-2
D gene: .
J gene: TRBJ2-7
CDR3 length: 12
clone size: .
CDR3 protein: CASSGQLYEQYF
CDR3 DNA: TGCGCCAGTTCAGGACAGCTCTACGAGCAGTACTTC

V gene: TRBV4-1
D gene: TRBD2
J gene: TRBJ2-1
CDR3 length: 17
clone size: .
CDR3 protein: CASSQDPAGGDAHEQFF
CDR3 DNA: TGCGCCAGCAGCCAAGATCCAGCGGGAGGGGACGCCCATGAGCAGTTCTTC

V gene: TRBV6-1
D gene: TRBD1
J gene: TRBJ1-1
CDR3 length: 14
clone size: .
CDR3 protein: CASSGQGVETEAFF
CDR3 DNA: TGTGCCAGCAGTGGACAGGGGGTAGAGACTGAAGCTTTCTTT